The 11 T cell receptor beta chains below all came from one sample that was sequenced in a study of blood T cell repertoires in COVID-19. The method was immunoSEQ multiplex PCR; TCRdb's version includes in-frame clones alone and lacks a portion of them. The sample holds fewer than 200,000 clones, 80% seen once. Sequenced sample: peripheral blood. Receptors originate from a man in his 60s with acute or convalescent COVID-19.

This clone was seen a handful of times. The chain couples TRBV7-2 to TRBJ2-6; a possible D gene is TRBD1 (6 bases). Germline lookup yields CDR1 SGHTA and CDR2 FQGNSA. The CDR3 consists of 18 residues. V lost 4 bases and J lost 0, with 16 bases in between. CDR3 in DNA: TGTGCCAGCAGCTCCCTTTTGGGGGCTGGCTCTGGGGCCAACGTCCTGACTTTC. Translated, it gives CASSSLLGAGSGANVLTF.

The chain uses TRBV4-2 and TRBJ2-1, with 15 bases that match TRBD2. Germline CDR1 and CDR2: LGHNA and YNFKEQ. The trim removed 4 bases at V and 5 bases at J, leaving 15 bases unmatched. The CDR3 is 20 residues long. For the CDR3, the DNA is TGTGCCAGCAGCCTGGAACGGCAAGGACTAGCGGGAGGGCCACACAATGAGCAGTTCTTC. It translates to CASSLERQGLAGGPHNEQFF.

This clone has a handful of counts. This rearrangement joins TRBV19 to TRBJ1-4; 7 nucleotides align to TRBD1. The ends lost 3 bases at V and 8 bases at J; junction bases unmatched: 9. The germline gives CDR1 LNHDA, CDR2 SQIVND (reference sequence). There are 15 residues in the CDR3. Here the CDR3 DNA reads TGTGCCAGTAGTATGTTTTCAGGGGGAGACGAAAAACTGTTTTTT. It is translated as CASSMFSGGDEKLFF.

The chain recombines TRBV19 with TRBJ2-5; 9 nucleotides align to TRBD1. Germline CDR1 and CDR2: LNHDA and SQIVND (reference sequence). V lost 1 base to trimming and J lost 5 bases; unmatched junction nucleotides: 5. The CDR3 covers 15 residues. The CDR3 spells CASSIGTGAEETQYF. In DNA form, the CDR3 reads TGTGCCAGTAGTATAGGGACAGGGGCGGAGGAGACCCAGTACTTC.

As regards this clone: One end of the junction fails to match germline, which may point to a read error. The chain's CDR3 is CASSFGTGDNEQFF. In DNA, the CDR3 is TGTGCTAGCAGCTTTGGTACAGGGGACAATGAGCAGTTCTTC. The V call is TRBV7-7, the J call TRBJ2-1; the match to TRBD1 covers 7 bases. This CDR3 has 14 amino acids. Germline CDR1 and CDR2: SSHAT and FNYEAQ (reference sequence).

CDR3 in DNA: TGTGCCAGCAGTGATCAGGGTATCGGGCCCCAGCATTTT. This translates into CASSDQGIGPQHF. The J gene is TRBJ1-5, the V gene TRBV2; D is possibly TRBD1 (5 bases). V shed 3 bases and J shed 9 bases, with 12 bases lying between them. The CDR3 totals 13 residues. Germline-derived CDR1 and CDR2 are SNHLY and FYNNEI.

V usage is TRBV7-2 and J usage is TRBJ2-7; D unclear. V was pared by 1 base and J by 2 bases, with 12 bases between. Germline V lookup: CDR1 SGHTA, CDR2 FQGNSA. The CDR3 consists of 15 residues. The CDR3 reads CASSLVPSEAYEQYF. CDR3 sequence (DNA): TGTGCCAGCAGCTTAGTCCCCTCAGAAGCCTACGAGCAGTACTTC.

The chain links TRBV27 to TRBJ1-1, with D possibly matching TRBD1 (5 bases). Germline V gene lookup returns CDR1 MNHEY and CDR2 SMNVEV (reference sequence). V lost 3 bases, J lost 0 bases, and 11 bases lay in between. This CDR3 has 15 residues. DNA of the CDR3: TGTGCCAGCAGTTTGGTGGGGGACTTGAACACTGAAGCTTTCTTT. Translating gives CASSLVGDLNTEAFF.

The chain uses TRBV9 and TRBJ2-5; 11 nucleotides match TRBD2. This CDR3 comprises 16 residues. V was pared by 1 base and J by 1 base, with 3 bases of the junction left unmatched. Germline CDR1 is SGDLS and CDR2 is YYNGEE. Written as DNA, the CDR3 is TGTGCCAGCAGCGTAACTGGGACTAGCGGCCAAGAGACCCAGTACTTC. It translates to CASSVTGTSGQETQYF.

The chain couples TRBV2 to TRBJ2-3; TRBD1 is a possible D gene (5 bases). The CDR3 length is 12 residues. Per germline, CDR1 SNHLY and CDR2 FYNNEI. V was pared by 6 bases and J by 9 bases, with 13 bases between. CDR3 sequence: CASRAGFETQYF. The CDR3 DNA reads as TGTGCCAGCAGAGCAGGGTTTGAGACGCAGTATTTT.

The chain couples TRBV2 to TRBJ2-7, with 8 positions matching TRBD1. The CDR3 length is 14 residues. Germline assignment: CDR1 SNHLY and CDR2 FYNNEI. Trimming removed 5 bases from V and 6 bases from J; junction bases left unmatched: 9. CDR3 sequence: CASSIGQGGAEQYF. Here the CDR3 DNA reads TGTGCCAGCAGTATCGGACAGGGTGGGGCCGAGCAGTACTTC.